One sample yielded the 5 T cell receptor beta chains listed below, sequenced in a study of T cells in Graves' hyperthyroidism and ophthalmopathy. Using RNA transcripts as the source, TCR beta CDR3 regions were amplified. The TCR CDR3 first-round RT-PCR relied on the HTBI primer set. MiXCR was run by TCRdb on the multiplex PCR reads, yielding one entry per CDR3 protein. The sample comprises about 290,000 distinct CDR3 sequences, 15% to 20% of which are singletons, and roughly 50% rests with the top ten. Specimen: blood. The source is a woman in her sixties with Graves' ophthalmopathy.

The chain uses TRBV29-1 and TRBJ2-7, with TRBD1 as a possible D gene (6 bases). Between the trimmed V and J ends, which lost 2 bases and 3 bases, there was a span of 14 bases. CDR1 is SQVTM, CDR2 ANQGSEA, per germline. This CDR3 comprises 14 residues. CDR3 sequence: CSVELRDTHYEQYF. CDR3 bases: TGCAGCGTTGAATTAAGGGACACGCACTACGAGCAGTACTTC.

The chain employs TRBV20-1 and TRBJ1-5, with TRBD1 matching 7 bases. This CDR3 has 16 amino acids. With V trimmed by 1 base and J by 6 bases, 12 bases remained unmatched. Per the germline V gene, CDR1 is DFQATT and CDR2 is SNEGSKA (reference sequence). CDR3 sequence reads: CSARVRGSAVSQPQHF. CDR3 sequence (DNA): TGCAGTGCTAGAGTCAGGGGGTCGGCGGTATCTCAGCCCCAGCATTTT.

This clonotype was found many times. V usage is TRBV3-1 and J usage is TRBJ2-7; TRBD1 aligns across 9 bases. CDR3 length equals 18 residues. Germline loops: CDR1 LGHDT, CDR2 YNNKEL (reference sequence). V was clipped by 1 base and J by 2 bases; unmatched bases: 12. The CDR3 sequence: CASSQGGRWDRVTYEQYF. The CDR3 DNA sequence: TGTGCCAGCAGCCAAGGAGGTCGCTGGGACAGGGTGACCTACGAGCAGTACTTC.

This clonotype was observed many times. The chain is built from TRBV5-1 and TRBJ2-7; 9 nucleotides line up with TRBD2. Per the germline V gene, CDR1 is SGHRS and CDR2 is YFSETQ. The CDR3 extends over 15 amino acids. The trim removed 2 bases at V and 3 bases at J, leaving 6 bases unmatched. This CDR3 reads CASSFSGSRGYEQYF. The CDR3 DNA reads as TGCGCCAGCAGCTTTAGCGGGAGTCGGGGCTACGAGCAGTACTTC. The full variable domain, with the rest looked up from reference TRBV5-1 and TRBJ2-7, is KAGVTQTPRYLIKTRGQQVTLSCSPISGHRSVSWYQQTPGQGLQFLFEYFSETQRNKGNFPGRFSGRQFSNSRSEMNVSTLELGDSALYLCASSFSGSRGYEQYFGPGTRLTVT.

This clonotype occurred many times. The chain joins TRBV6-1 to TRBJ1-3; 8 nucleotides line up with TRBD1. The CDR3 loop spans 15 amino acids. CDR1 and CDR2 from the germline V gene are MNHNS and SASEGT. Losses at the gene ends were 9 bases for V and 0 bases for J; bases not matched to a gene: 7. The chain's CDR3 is CASSRTGRSGNTIYF. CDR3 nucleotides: TGTGCCAGTTCTAGGACAGGGCGCTCTGGAAACACCATATATTTT.